The TCR beta chain under discussion was sequenced for a study of vaccination and CD4 T cells after COVID-19. Turning to the study itself: Everyone enrolled got two doses of BNT162b2 or mRNA-1273 vaccine. Overlapping spike peptides of SARS-CoV-2, HCoV-NL63, HCoV-OC43 and HCoV-229E were used, and cells were stimulated with them.

The sample holds a few counts of this clonotype. Its cognate antigen is unknown. Treatment specified: roughly nine-day PBMC culture with coronavirus spike peptide pools or control peptides (ViraFEST assay). It was with about 9.5 IU/ml IL-2 and approximately 10 ug/ml peptide pools that 1.5 million to 2.5 million PBMCs per well were cultured. Cultured CD4+ T-cell DNA underwent Oncomine TCR Beta short-read sequencing. After culture, CD4+ T cells served as the source for genomic DNA extraction. Via MiXCR, TCRdb re-called the PCR reads, giving one row per CDR3 protein. The sample lists about 14,000 distinct CDR3 sequences, 60% to 70% seen once, with approximately 7.4% in the top ten. This clonotype originated in a human donor who had recovered from COVID-19. Sequenced input: CD4+ T cells from blood, cultured in vitro.

CDR3 nucleotide sequence: TGTGCCAGCAGCTTATTTTACATACGGGCTCAGCCCCAGCATTTT. This encodes CASSLFYIRAQPQHF. V gene TRBV7-9 combines with J gene TRBJ1-5; no definite D call. Trimming pared 2 bases from V and 6 bases from J, leaving 14 bases between. The germline V gene encodes CDR1 SEHNR and CDR2 FQNEAQ (reference sequence). The CDR3 consists of 15 residues.